What follows describes a single T cell receptor (beta chain). Its specificity is not known. The data originate from a study of cytomegalovirus exposure and HLA in healthy donors. Findings and limits, study-wide: Analysis performed later showed TCR beta chains linked to HLA being more clonally expanded than equally common others.

Both 60 Vbeta primers and 13 Jbeta primers went into the PCR. The table came from immunoSEQ multiplex PCR; TCRdb's copy has only in-frame clones and leaves some out. The sample holds around 74,000 clones, 79% seen once. This CDR3 has 13 residues. Germline V lookup: CDR1 MNHEY, CDR2 SVGAGI. V was cut by 7 bases and J by 1 base, with 9 bases left in between. The chain recombines TRBV6-5 with TRBJ2-3; D remains unclear. This TCR came from a man aged 25 to 40 in good health and CMV-seronegative. Input material: PBMCs. In nucleotides, the CDR3 is TGTGCCAGCAAACTCCCCGGCACAGATACGCAGTATTTT. Its protein is CASKLPGTDTQYF.